One T cell receptor (beta chain) is described in this entry. The antigen is not known. This specimen comes from a study of response to subunit inactivated influenza vaccine. General study points: The authors offered the suggestion that each seasonal influenza vaccination recruits few new T cells.

CDR1 and CDR2 from the germline V gene are SGHTA and FQGNSA. The J segment lost 2 bases and the V segment lost 4 bases, leaving 4 bases of the junction unmatched. This CDR3 is 14 amino acids long. TCRdb re-analysed the RT-PCR reads in MiXCR, keeping a single row per CDR3 protein. The sample holds about 780,000 distinct CDR3 sequences; roughly 20% are singletons and the top ten take 11%. The material was PBMCs from blood, obtained approximately 5 days after vaccination. This TCR was recovered from a man aged 50 to 60 who received an inactivated influenza vaccine. This chain links TRBV7-2 with TRBJ2-7; 8 nucleotides agree with TRBD2. CDR3 residues: CASSWASGPYEQYF. CDR3 nucleotide sequence: TGTGCCAGCAGCTGGGCTAGCGGGCCCTACGAGCAGTACTTC.